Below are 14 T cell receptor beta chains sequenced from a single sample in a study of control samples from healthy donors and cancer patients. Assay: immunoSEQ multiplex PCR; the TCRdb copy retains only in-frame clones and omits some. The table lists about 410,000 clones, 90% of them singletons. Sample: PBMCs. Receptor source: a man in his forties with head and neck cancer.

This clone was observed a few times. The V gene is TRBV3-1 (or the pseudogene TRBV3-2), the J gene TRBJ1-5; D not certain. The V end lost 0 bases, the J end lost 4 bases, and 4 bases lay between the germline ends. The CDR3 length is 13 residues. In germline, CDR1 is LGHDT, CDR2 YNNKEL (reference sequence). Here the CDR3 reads CASSQEGNQPQHF. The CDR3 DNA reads TGTGCCAGCAGCCAAGAAGGGAATCAGCCCCAGCATTTT.

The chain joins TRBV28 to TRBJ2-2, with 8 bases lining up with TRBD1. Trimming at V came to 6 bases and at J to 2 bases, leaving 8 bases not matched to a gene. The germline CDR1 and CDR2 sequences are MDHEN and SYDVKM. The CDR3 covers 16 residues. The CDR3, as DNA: TGTGCCAGCAGACCGACCGGGACAGGAAACACCGGGGAGCTGTTTTTT. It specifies CASRPTGTGNTGELFF.

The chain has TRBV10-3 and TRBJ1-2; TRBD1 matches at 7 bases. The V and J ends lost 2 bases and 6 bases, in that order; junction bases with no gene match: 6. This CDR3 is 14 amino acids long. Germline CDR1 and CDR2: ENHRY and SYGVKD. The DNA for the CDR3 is TGTGCCATCAGTGAGAGTACCGGGACAGATGGCTACACCTTC. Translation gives CAISESTGTDGYTF.

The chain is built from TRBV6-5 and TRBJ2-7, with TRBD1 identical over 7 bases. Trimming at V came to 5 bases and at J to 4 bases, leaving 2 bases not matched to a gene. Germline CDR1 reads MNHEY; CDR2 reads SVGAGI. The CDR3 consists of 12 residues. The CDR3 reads CASSKQGYEQYF. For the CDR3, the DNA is TGTGCCAGCAGTAAACAGGGGTACGAGCAGTACTTC.

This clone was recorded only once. In DNA form, the CDR3 reads TGTGCCAGCAGCTTAGGGACGGGACGCGGGAACACTGAAGCTTTCTTT. Translated: CASSLGTGRGNTEAFF. V gene TRBV7-9 combines with J gene TRBJ1-1; possibly TRBD1 for D (5 bases). The V end was cut by 1 base, the J end by 1 base, with 13 bases between. There are 16 residues in the CDR3. CDR1 and CDR2 (germline): SEHNR, FQNEAQ (reference sequence). Variable domain in full (rest from reference TRBV7-9 and TRBJ1-1): DTGVSQNPRHKITKRGQNVTFRCDPISEHNRLYWYRQTLGQGPEFLTYFQNEAQLEKSRLLSDRFSAERPKGSFSTLEIQRTEQGDSAMYLCASSLGTGRGNTEAFFGQGTRLTVV.

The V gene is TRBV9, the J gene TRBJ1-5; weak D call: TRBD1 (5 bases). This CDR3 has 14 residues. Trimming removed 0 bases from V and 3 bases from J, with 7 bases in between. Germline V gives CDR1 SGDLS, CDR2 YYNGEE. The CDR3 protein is CASSVEGNNQPQHF. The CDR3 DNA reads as TGTGCCAGCAGCGTAGAGGGGAACAATCAGCCCCAGCATTTT.

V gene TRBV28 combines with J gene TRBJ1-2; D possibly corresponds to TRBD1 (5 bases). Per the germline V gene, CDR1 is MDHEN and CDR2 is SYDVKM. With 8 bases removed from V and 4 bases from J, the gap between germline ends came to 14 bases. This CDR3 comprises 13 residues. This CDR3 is CASYGTATYGYTF. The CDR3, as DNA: TGTGCCAGCTACGGGACGGCAACCTATGGCTACACCTTC.

This CDR3 is CASTEFGGGAGANVLTF. The CDR3 DNA reads as TGTGCCAGCACCGAATTTGGCGGGGGGGCCGGGGCCAACGTCCTGACTTTC. The rearrangement links TRBV5-6 to TRBJ2-6, with TRBD2 matching over 9 bases. CDR3 length: 17 amino acids. Germline V lookup: CDR1 SGHDT, CDR2 YYEEEE. The V gene end was trimmed by 6 bases and the J gene end by 4 bases; junction bases not matched to a gene: 11.

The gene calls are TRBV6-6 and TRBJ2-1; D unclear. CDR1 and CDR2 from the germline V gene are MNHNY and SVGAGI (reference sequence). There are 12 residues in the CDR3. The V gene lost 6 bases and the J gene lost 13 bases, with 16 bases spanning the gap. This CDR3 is CASRKTGPPQFF. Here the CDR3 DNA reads TGTGCCAGCAGAAAAACTGGGCCCCCTCAGTTCTTC.

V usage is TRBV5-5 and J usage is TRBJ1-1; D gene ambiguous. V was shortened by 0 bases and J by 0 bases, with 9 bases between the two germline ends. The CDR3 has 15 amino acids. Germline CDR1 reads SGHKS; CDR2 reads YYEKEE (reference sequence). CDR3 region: CASSLGPGMNTEAFF. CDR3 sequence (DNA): TGTGCCAGCAGCTTGGGCCCCGGCATGAACACTGAAGCTTTCTTT.

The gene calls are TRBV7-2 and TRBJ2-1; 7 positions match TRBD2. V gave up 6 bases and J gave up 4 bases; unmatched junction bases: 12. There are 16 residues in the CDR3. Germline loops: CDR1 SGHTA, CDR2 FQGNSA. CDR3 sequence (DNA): TGTGCCAGCAGAAACCTCCTGGGGGGGTTATACAATGAGCAGTTCTTC. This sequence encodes CASRNLLGGLYNEQFF.

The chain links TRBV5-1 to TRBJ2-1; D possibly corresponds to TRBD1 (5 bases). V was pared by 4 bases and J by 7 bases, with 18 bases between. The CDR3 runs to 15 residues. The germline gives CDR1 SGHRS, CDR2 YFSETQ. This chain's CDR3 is CASSETVPYGNEQFF. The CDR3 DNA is TGCGCCAGCAGCGAGACAGTGCCTTACGGTAATGAGCAGTTCTTC.

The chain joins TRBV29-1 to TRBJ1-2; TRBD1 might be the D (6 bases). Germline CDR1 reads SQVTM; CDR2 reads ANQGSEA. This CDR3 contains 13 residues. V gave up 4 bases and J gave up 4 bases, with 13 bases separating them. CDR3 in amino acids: CSVVRDTSYGYTF. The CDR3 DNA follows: TGCAGCGTTGTTCGGGACACTTCCTATGGCTACACCTTC.

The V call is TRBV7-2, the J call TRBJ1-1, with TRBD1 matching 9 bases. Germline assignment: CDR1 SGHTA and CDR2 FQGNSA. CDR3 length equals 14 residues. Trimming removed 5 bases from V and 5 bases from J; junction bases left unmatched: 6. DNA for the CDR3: TGTGCCAGCAGCCCAGACAGGGGGGGGACTGAAGCTTTCTTT. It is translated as CASSPDRGGTEAFF.